This TCR beta chain originates from a study of blood T cell repertoires in COVID-19. On the study more broadly: From T cells, B-cell-depleted T cells, or PBMCs came the material, which was cDNA or gDNA.

The CDR3 is 13 residues long. CDR1 is MNHNY, CDR2 SVGAGI, per germline (reference sequence). Trimming stripped 0 bases from V and 3 bases from J, with 6 bases between. Under the authors' procedure: Reference gene primer amplification gave nucleated cell count estimates. Sequencing was performed with immunoSEQ multiplex PCR; in TCRdb, only in-frame clones are kept and a portion is missing. V, J and clone size derive from that table, while D and trimming were established from the DNA sequence. The sample includes around 180,000 clones, approximately 90% of them seen just once. V is TRBV6-6 and J is TRBJ2-7; D gene ambiguous. This TCR was recovered from a woman aged 25 to 39 with active or convalescent COVID-19. Sequencing was performed on peripheral blood. The CDR3 DNA reads as TGTGCCAGCAGTTACTCGGCAGACTACGAGCAGTACTTC. Its translation: CASSYSADYEQYF.